What follows are 5 T cell receptor beta chains derived from one specimen sequenced in a study of control samples from healthy donors and cancer patients. Generated by immunoSEQ multiplex PCR, the TCRdb table keeps only in-frame clones and is missing some. The table has around 86,000 clones, 80% to 90% seen once. Sample: PBMCs. All receptors come from an older woman with head and neck cancer.

This chain joins TRBV5-6 and TRBJ1-2; possibly TRBD1 for D (6 bases). With 5 bases removed from V and 5 bases from J, the gap between germline ends came to 13 bases. The CDR3 contains 13 residues. Looked up from germline, CDR1 is SGHDT and CDR2 is YYEEEE. DNA for the CDR3: TGTGCCAGCAGGTGGGGACATACTTATGGCTACACCTTC. Encoded protein: CASRWGHTYGYTF.

The V gene is TRBV6-5, the J gene TRBJ2-5; D might be TRBD2 (6 bases). Trimming shortened V by 2 bases and J by 0 bases, and 10 bases separated the two germline ends. The CDR3 contains 15 residues. CDR1 and CDR2 from the germline V gene are MNHEY and SVGAGI. For the CDR3, the DNA is TGTGCCAGCAGTTACCGGGGGACGTACCAAGAGACCCAGTACTTC. As protein: CASSYRGTYQETQYF.

The chain couples TRBV28 to TRBJ2-2, with D unclear. The CDR3 totals 14 residues. Germline V CDR1 and CDR2: MDHEN, SYDVKM. V gave up 4 bases and J gave up 4 bases, with 10 bases separating them. The CDR3 loop reads CASSSRPLTGELFF. Written as DNA, the CDR3 is TGTGCCAGCAGTTCCAGACCCCTCACCGGGGAGCTGTTTTTT.

The chain combines TRBV6-4 with TRBJ2-4; 9 nucleotides line up with TRBD2. This CDR3 is built from 13 residues. Trimming took 6 bases from V and 6 from J; bases not matched to a gene: 3. The germline V gene encodes CDR1 MRHNA and CDR2 SNTAGT. The CDR3, as DNA: TGTGCCAGCAGCGCACTAGCGGGAAACATTCAGTACTTC. It encodes CASSALAGNIQYF.

This chain links TRBV15 with TRBJ2-1, with 10 bases identical to TRBD1. Germline trimming cut 5 bases from V and 1 base from J; bases unmatched to any gene: 8. Germline V gene data show CDR1 as LNHNV and CDR2 as YYDKDF (reference sequence). CDR3 length: 17 amino acids. The CDR3 bases are TGTGCCACCAGCTCCCAAGCGGGACAGGGGTCCTACAATGAGCAGTTCTTC. It specifies CATSSQAGQGSYNEQFF. Drawing the rest from reference TRBV15 and TRBJ2-1, the complete variable domain is DAMVIQNPRYQVTQFGKPVTLSCSQTLNHNVMYWYQQKSSQAPKLLFHYYDKDFNNEADTPDNFQSRRPNTSFCFLDIRSPGLGDTAMYLCATSSQAGQGSYNEQFFGPGTRLTVL.